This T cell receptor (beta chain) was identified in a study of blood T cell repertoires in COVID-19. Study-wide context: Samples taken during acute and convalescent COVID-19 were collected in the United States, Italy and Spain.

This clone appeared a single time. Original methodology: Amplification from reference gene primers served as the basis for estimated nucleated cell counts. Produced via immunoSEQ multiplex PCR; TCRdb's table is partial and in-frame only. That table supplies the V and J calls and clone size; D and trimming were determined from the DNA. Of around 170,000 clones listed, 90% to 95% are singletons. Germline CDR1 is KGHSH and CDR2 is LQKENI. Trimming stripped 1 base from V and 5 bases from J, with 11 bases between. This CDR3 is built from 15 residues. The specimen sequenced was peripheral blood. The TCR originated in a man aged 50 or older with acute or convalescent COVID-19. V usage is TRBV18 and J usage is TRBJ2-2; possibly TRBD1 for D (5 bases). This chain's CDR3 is CASSPLQGPTGELFF. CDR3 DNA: TGTGCCAGCTCACCACTCCAGGGCCCGACCGGGGAGCTGTTTTTT.